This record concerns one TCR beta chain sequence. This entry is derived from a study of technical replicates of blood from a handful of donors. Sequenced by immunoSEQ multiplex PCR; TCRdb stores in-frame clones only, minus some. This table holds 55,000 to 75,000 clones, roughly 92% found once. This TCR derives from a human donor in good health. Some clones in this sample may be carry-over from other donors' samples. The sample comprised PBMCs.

In DNA form, the CDR3 reads TGTGCCAGCAGCTTAGGGGGGCCCGGCTCCTACAATGAGCAGTTCTTC. Translating gives CASSLGGPGSYNEQFF. The chain is built from TRBV7-6 and TRBJ2-1; D possibly corresponds to TRBD1 (6 bases). The CDR3 runs to 16 residues. Trimming stripped 1 base from V and 0 bases from J, with 10 bases between. The germline V gene has CDR1 SGHVS and CDR2 FNYEAQ.